The 18 T cell receptor beta chains given below trace back to one sample, sequenced in a study of Graves' ophthalmopathy and Graves' hyperthyroidism. RNA transcripts yielded amplified TCR beta CDR3 regions. Amplification began with first-round RT-PCR using HTBI primers, then second-round multiplex PCR was performed. TCRdb ran MiXCR on the multiplex PCR reads and lists one entry per CDR3 protein. The table includes hundreds of thousands of distinct CDR3 sequences, about 40% detected once. Source material: peripheral blood. These receptors came from an adult man with Graves' ophthalmopathy.

The table lists this clonotype with many counts. The CDR3 reads CASARDRKNEKLFF. CDR3 coding DNA: TGTGCCAGCGCCCGGGACAGAAAGAATGAAAAACTGTTTTTT. J is TRBJ1-4 and V is TRBV12-3 or TRBV12-4; TRBD1 matches 7 bases. After removal of 8 bases from V and 5 bases from J, the junction contained 8 bases not matched to a gene. CDR3 length: 14 amino acids.

V gene TRBV25-1 combines with J gene TRBJ1-1; 10 positions match TRBD1. V was clipped by 5 bases and J by 7 bases; unmatched bases: 10. Germline V gives CDR1 MGHDK, CDR2 SYGVNS. This CDR3 is built from 15 residues. The CDR3 loop is CASSIRQGASDEAFF. In DNA form, the CDR3 reads TGTGCCAGCAGTATAAGACAGGGGGCTTCCGATGAAGCTTTCTTT. The variable domain in full, completed from reference TRBV25-1 and TRBJ1-1, reads EADIYQTPRYLVIGTGKKITLECSQTMGHDKMYWYQQDPGMELHLIHYSYGVNSTEKGDLSSESTVSRIRTEHFPLTLESARPSHTSQYLCASSIRQGASDEAFFGQGTRLTVV.

This chain connects TRBV5-1 to TRBJ1-2; maybe TRBD1 (6 bases). This CDR3 is built from 16 residues. Trimming cost V 3 bases and J 1 base, with 16 bases left between them. Germline values: CDR1 SGHRS, CDR2 YFSETQ. The DNA of the CDR3 is TGCGCCAGCAGCTGGTTGTTCGGGACAAATAACTATGGCTACACCTTC. Its translation is CASSWLFGTNNYGYTF. Complete variable domain (other parts from reference TRBV5-1 and TRBJ1-2): KAGVTQTPRYLIKTRGQQVTLSCSPISGHRSVSWYQQTPGQGLQFLFEYFSETQRNKGNFPGRFSGRQFSNSRSEMNVSTLELGDSALYLCASSWLFGTNNYGYTFGSGTRLTVV.

The V and J genes are TRBV12-3 or TRBV12-4 and TRBJ2-5; D may be TRBD1 (6 bases). The CDR3 is 13 amino acids. V lost 6 bases and J 9 bases, leaving 17 bases between the germline ends. The CDR3 loop is CASSRGQNQPQYF. In DNA form, the CDR3 reads TGTGCCAGCAGCCGAGGACAGAATCAGCCCCAGTACTTC.

The CDR3 DNA follows: TGCAGTGCTAGACCCCGGACTAGCGGGAGCTCCTACGAGCAGTACTTC. It is translated as CSARPRTSGSSYEQYF. The V gene is TRBV20-1, the J gene TRBJ2-7, with 13 bases lining up with TRBD2. CDR1 is DFQATT, CDR2 SNEGSKA, per germline (reference sequence). The CDR3 spans 16 residues. Trimming cost V 2 bases and J 0 bases; bases outside gene matches: 4.

This clonotype was recorded many times. J is TRBJ1-2 and V is TRBV5-4; perhaps TRBD1 as D (5 bases). The germline V and J ends were trimmed by 0 bases and 3 bases, with 12 bases remaining between them. The CDR3 has 15 amino acids. Germline CDR1 is SGHNT and CDR2 is YYREEE (reference sequence). The DNA of the CDR3 is TGTGCCAGCAGCTTGGGACAGAGGTGGCACTATGGCTACACCTTC. This sequence encodes CASSLGQRWHYGYTF.

This clonotype showed up just a few times. The chain joins TRBV2 to TRBJ2-2; D ambiguous. CDR1 is SNHLY and CDR2 is FYNNEI in the germline V gene. V was clipped by 4 bases and J by 1 base, with 4 bases between them. The CDR3 spans 13 residues. This CDR3 is CASSVQNTGELFF. For the CDR3, the DNA is TGTGCCAGCAGTGTGCAGAACACCGGGGAGCTGTTTTTT.

The chain has TRBV2 and TRBJ1-5; TRBD1 agrees at 8 bases. Germline V lookup: CDR1 SNHLY, CDR2 FYNNEI. V dropped 5 bases and J dropped 7; count of bases not matched to a gene: 10. The length of the CDR3 is 15 residues. CDR3 amino acids: CASSPGTGQGQPQHF. CDR3 coding DNA: TGTGCCAGCAGTCCCGGGACAGGCCAAGGGCAGCCCCAGCATTTT.

V is TRBV2 and J is TRBJ2-2; TRBD2 matches 13 bases. V lost 6 bases and J lost 2; bases outside the gene matches: 6. CDR1 SNHLY and CDR2 FYNNEI come from the germline V gene. The CDR3 is made up of 17 amino acids. The CDR3 DNA sequence: TGTGCCAGCAGAAAGACTAGCGGGAGGTCCAACACCGGGGAGCTGTTTTTT. Amino acids: CASRKTSGRSNTGELFF. The full variable domain, completed using reference TRBV2 and TRBJ2-2, is EPEVTQTPSHQVTQMGQEVILRCVPISNHLYFYWYRQILGQKVEFLVSFYNNEISEKSEIFDDQFSVERPDGSNFTLKIRSTKLEDSAMYFCASRKTSGRSNTGELFFGEGSRLTVL.

This clonotype showed up just once. V usage is TRBV10-3 and J usage is TRBJ1-2, with TRBD1 matching over 8 bases. Germline lookup yields CDR1 ENHRY and CDR2 SYGVKD. V lost 8 bases to trimming and J lost 4 bases; unmatched junction nucleotides: 3. CDR3 length: 12 amino acids. This chain's CDR3 is CAIQGAGYGYTF. CDR3 DNA: TGTGCCATCCAGGGGGCCGGCTATGGCTACACCTTC.

This chain connects TRBV11-2 to TRBJ2-5, with 7 bases that match TRBD1. The V gene end was trimmed by 5 bases and the J gene end by 2 bases; junction bases not matched to a gene: 8. This CDR3 is 15 amino acids long. Germline CDR1 reads SGHAT; CDR2 reads FQNNGV. The CDR3 sequence is CASSPRRQGQETQYF. The CDR3 DNA follows: TGTGCCAGCAGCCCCCGGAGACAGGGTCAAGAGACCCAGTACTTC. Variable domain in full (rest from reference TRBV11-2 and TRBJ2-5): EAGVAQSPRYKIIEKRQSVAFWCNPISGHATLYWYQQILGQGPKLLIQFQNNGVVDDSQLPKDRFSAERLKGVDSTLKIQPAKLEDSAVYLCASSPRRQGQETQYFGPGTRLLVL.

This clonotype was found once. No conserved phenylalanine or tryptophan is present at the end of the CDR3, so a read error is the likely explanation. The J gene is TRBJ2-5, the V gene TRBV12-3 or TRBV12-4; no clear D. The CDR3 consists of 12 residues. Trimming stripped 5 bases from V and 2 bases from J, with 6 bases between. The DNA of the CDR3 is TGTGCCAGCAGTAGGAGTCAAGAGACCCAGTACCTC. Encoded protein: CASSRSQETQYL.

This chain connects TRBV12-3 or TRBV12-4 to TRBJ1-4; unclear D gene. Trimming took 7 bases from V and 12 from J, leaving 18 bases between them. The CDR3 has 13 amino acids. CDR3 bases: TGTGCCAGCATCCCCCGGGGATACGAAGAACTGTTTTTT. It is translated as CASIPRGYEELFF.

Regarding this clonotype: The conserved closing phenylalanine or tryptophan is absent in this CDR3, likely reflecting a read error. The CDR3 region has the DNA TGTGCCAGCAGCTTAGAAACCCGGGACTATGGCTACACCTCC. Translating it yields CASSLETRDYGYTS. This chain connects TRBV2 to TRBJ1-2; D is unresolved. Germline V gene data show CDR1 as SNHLY and CDR2 as FYNNEI. The CDR3 is made up of 14 amino acids. Deletions cut 6 bases from V and 3 bases from J, with 14 bases between.

This clonotype was found many times. The chain is built from TRBV7-9 and TRBJ1-2; 7 bases match TRBD1. Trimming took 5 bases from V and 4 from J; bases not matched to a gene: 13. Germline CDR1 is SEHNR and CDR2 is FQNEAQ (reference sequence). The CDR3 spans 16 residues. The CDR3 loop reads CASSVTTGPTPYGYTF. CDR3 DNA sequence: TGTGCCAGCAGCGTCACGACAGGGCCCACACCCTATGGCTACACCTTC.

This clonotype showed up just a few times. This sequence joins TRBV4-1 and TRBJ1-6; TRBD1 is a possible D gene (5 bases). Trimming took off 0 bases at V and 0 bases at J, with 15 bases between the two ends. The germline V gene has CDR1 MGHRA and CDR2 YSYEKL. The CDR3 spans 19 residues. Here the CDR3 reads CASSQDYYRKGSYNSPLHF. The CDR3 DNA reads as TGCGCCAGCAGCCAAGACTACTACAGGAAGGGCTCCTATAATTCACCCCTCCACTTT.

Ten or more counts support this clonotype. This chain connects TRBV10-3 to TRBJ1-2; D gene unclear. From germline, CDR1 is ENHRY and CDR2 SYGVKD. V was trimmed by 0 bases and J by 4 bases, leaving 9 bases between them. The CDR3 consists of 14 residues. CDR3 sequence: CAISESPEFYGYTF. The CDR3 DNA follows: TGTGCCATCAGTGAGTCGCCTGAATTCTATGGCTACACCTTC.

This clonotype was seen at least ten times. The chain uses TRBV2 and TRBJ1-2; D perhaps matches TRBD1 (5 bases). The CDR3 consists of 14 residues. Germline V gene data show CDR1 as SNHLY and CDR2 as FYNNEI. V lost 7 bases and J 0 bases, leaving 12 bases between the germline ends. The CDR3 nucleotides read TGTGCCAGCAACCTACAGGTTACTAACTATGGCTACACCTTC. Its translation is CASNLQVTNYGYTF. Full variable domain (remainder filled in from reference TRBV2 and TRBJ1-2): EPEVTQTPSHQVTQMGQEVILRCVPISNHLYFYWYRQILGQKVEFLVSFYNNEISEKSEIFDDQFSVERPDGSNFTLKIRSTKLEDSAMYFCASNLQVTNYGYTFGSGTRLTVV.